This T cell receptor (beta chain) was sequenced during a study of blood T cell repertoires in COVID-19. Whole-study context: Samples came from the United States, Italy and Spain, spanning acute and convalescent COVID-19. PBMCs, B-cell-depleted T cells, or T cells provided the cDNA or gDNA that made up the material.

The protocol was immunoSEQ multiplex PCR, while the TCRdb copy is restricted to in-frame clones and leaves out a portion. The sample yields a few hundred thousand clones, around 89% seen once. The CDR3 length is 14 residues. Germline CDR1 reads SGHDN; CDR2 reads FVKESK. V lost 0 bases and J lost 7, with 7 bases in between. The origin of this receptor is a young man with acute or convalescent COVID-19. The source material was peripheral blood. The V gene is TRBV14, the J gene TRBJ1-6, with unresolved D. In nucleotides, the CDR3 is TGTGCCAGCAGCCAAGAAGTGAGAAATTCACCCCTCCACTTT. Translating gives CASSQEVRNSPLHF.